The sequence of this T cell receptor (beta chain) was determined in a study of T cells after yellow fever vaccination. Study results and limitations: Though weaker, the secondary response peaked faster, on day 5 versus 15. CD4 and CD8 compartments shared a small share of clonotypes, likely from convergent recombination. Post-booster samples contained most primary-vaccination clones (more than 95% CD4, around 89% CD8).

As to this clonotype: The target antigen is unknown.

Template-switching 5'RACE yielded the TCR cDNA; a universal primer site and UMIs were added in the process. TCRdb itself ran the 5' RACE reads through MiXCR, one entry per CDR3 protein. The sample contains about 550,000 distinct CDR3 sequences, under 25% of which appear only once. The CDR3 covers 15 residues. V shed 5 bases and J 10 bases; nucleotides not matched to a gene: 10. Per germline, CDR1 DFQATT and CDR2 SNEGSKA (reference sequence). The specimen comprised PBMCs, sampled 15 days after the yellow fever booster vaccination. This sequence was found in a man between 25 and 39 years old who received the YFV17D yellow fever vaccine. This chain uses TRBV20-1 with TRBJ2-1, with 14 bases matching TRBD2. CDR3 DNA sequence: TGCAGTGCTTTAGCCGGGACTAGCGGGAGTCTAGAGCAGTTCTTC. Translating it yields CSALAGTSGSLEQFF.